Below, 18 T cell receptor beta chains from the same sample are listed, as sequenced in a study of blood T cell repertoires in COVID-19. Using immunoSEQ multiplex PCR, the repertoire was profiled, and TCRdb retains in-frame clones only, with some absent. The sample lists 150,000 to 200,000 clones; roughly 91% were seen once. The source material was peripheral blood. Receptor source: a human donor in a cohort sampled during active COVID-19.

The chain carries TRBV6-6 and TRBJ2-5; the D is unclear. Germline V gene lookup returns CDR1 MNHNY and CDR2 SVGAGI (reference sequence). The CDR3 totals 11 residues. Trimming cost V 6 bases and J 5 bases, with 7 bases left between them. The CDR3 sequence: CASSHEETQYF. In DNA form, the CDR3 reads TGTGCCAGCAGCCACGAGGAGACCCAGTACTTC.

This chain uses TRBV30 with TRBJ1-2; no definite D call. The V and J ends lost 0 bases and 6 bases respectively, with 17 bases between them. The CDR3 consists of 15 residues. CDR1 GTSNPN and CDR2 SVGIG come from the germline V gene (reference sequence). The CDR3 sequence: CAWSVWWAGSDGYTF. In DNA, the CDR3 is TGTGCCTGGAGTGTATGGTGGGCTGGCTCGGATGGCTACACCTTC.

This clone was recorded at least ten times. The chain uses TRBV14 and TRBJ2-7; possibly TRBD2 for D (6 bases). From germline, CDR1 is SGHDN and CDR2 FVKESK. The CDR3 spans 15 residues. V dropped 0 bases and J dropped 3 bases, with 12 bases sitting between them. The DNA of the CDR3 is TGTGCCAGCAGCCAAGATGCCGGGAGTAGCTACGAGCAGTACTTC. It translates to CASSQDAGSSYEQYF.

This chain uses TRBV4-3 with TRBJ2-2; D may be TRBD2 (6 bases). The germline gives CDR1 LGHNA, CDR2 YSLEER. The CDR3 runs 16 residues. V was trimmed by 0 bases and J by 5 bases, leaving 13 bases between them. The DNA of the CDR3 is TGCGCCAGCAGCCAAGAAACAGGAGGAGGGACCGGGGAGCTGTTTTTT. This sequence encodes CASSQETGGGTGELFF.

The J gene is TRBJ2-3, the V gene TRBV7-8; D is perhaps TRBD1 (5 bases). Deletions cut 2 bases from V and 4 bases from J, with 19 bases between. This CDR3 is 17 amino acids long. The germline V gene has CDR1 SGHVS and CDR2 FQNEAQ. CDR3 region: CASSLRISAGRADTQYF. In nucleotides, the CDR3 is TGTGCCAGCAGCTTAAGGATCTCGGCAGGCAGGGCAGATACGCAGTATTTT.

V gene TRBV5-8 combines with J gene TRBJ1-5; 8 bases are shared with TRBD1. Germline-derived CDR1 and CDR2 are SGHTS and YDEGEE. The CDR3 totals 15 residues. V lost 0 bases to trimming and J lost 2 bases; unmatched junction nucleotides: 1. The CDR3: CASSLATGGNQPQHF. In DNA, the CDR3 is TGTGCCAGCAGCTTGGCGACAGGGGGCAATCAGCCCCAGCATTTT.

The J gene is TRBJ1-2, the V gene TRBV18; no clear D gene. Germline V gives CDR1 KGHSH, CDR2 LQKENI. Trimming removed 0 bases at V and 2 bases at J, with 7 bases between. This CDR3 contains 14 residues. In DNA form, the CDR3 reads TGTGCCAGCTCACCACCGAGCCGAAACTATGGCTACACCTTC. Its protein product is CASSPPSRNYGYTF. Full variable domain (remainder filled in from reference TRBV18 and TRBJ1-2): NAGVMQNPRHLVRRRGQEARLRCSPMKGHSHVYWYRQLPEEGLKFMVYLQKENIIDESGMPKERFSAEFPKEGPSILRIQQVVRGDSAAYFCASSPPSRNYGYTFGSGTRLTVV.

The chain recombines TRBV10-2 with TRBJ1-5; a weak D match, TRBD1 (5 bases). This CDR3 contains 15 residues. Trimming removed 3 bases at V and 2 bases at J, with 11 bases between. Germline assignment: CDR1 WSHSY and CDR2 SAAADI. DNA of the CDR3: TGCGCCAGCAGTGATCCGTCCAGGGGCAATCAGCCCCAGCATTTT. Its translation: CASSDPSRGNQPQHF.

This chain joins TRBV11-2 and TRBJ1-5, with TRBD1 matching over 7 bases. CDR1 and CDR2 (germline): SGHAT, FQNNGV. The trim removed 1 base at V and 6 bases at J, leaving 6 bases unmatched. The CDR3 sequence is 15 residues long. The CDR3 nucleotides read TGTGCCAGCAGCTTAGTAGGAGGGGGCGGTCAGCCCCAGCATTTT. It is translated as CASSLVGGGGQPQHF. Complete variable domain (other parts from reference TRBV11-2 and TRBJ1-5): EAGVAQSPRYKIIEKRQSVAFWCNPISGHATLYWYQQILGQGPKLLIQFQNNGVVDDSQLPKDRFSAERLKGVDSTLKIQPAKLEDSAVYLCASSLVGGGGQPQHFGDGTRLSIL.

The CDR3 loop reads CASPNSPGLQYNEQFF. The CDR3 region has the DNA TGTGCCAGTCCCAACTCACCGGGACTGCAATACAATGAGCAGTTCTTC. The rearrangement links TRBV5-8 to TRBJ2-1; tentative D call: TRBD2 (6 bases). The CDR3 loop spans 16 amino acids. Between the trimmed V and J ends, which lost 8 bases and 4 bases, there was a span of 22 bases. Germline CDR1 and CDR2: SGHTS and YDEGEE.

The chain carries TRBV7-9 and TRBJ2-1, with TRBD2 matching over 10 bases. With 3 bases clipped from V and 6 bases from J, the junction kept 8 bases outside the gene matches. The germline V gene encodes CDR1 SEHNR and CDR2 FQNEAQ (reference sequence). The CDR3 runs 16 residues. The CDR3 region has the DNA TGTGCCAGCAGCTTTGTCGAGCGGGAGGGCCTCAATGAGCAGTTCTTC. Translation gives CASSFVEREGLNEQFF.

The chain has TRBV27 and TRBJ2-7; TRBD1 aligns across 10 bases. The germline V gene has CDR1 MNHEY and CDR2 SMNVEV (reference sequence). The CDR3 is 15 residues long. The V segment lost 2 bases and the J segment 2 bases; nucleotides outside the gene matches: 3. CDR3 region: CASSLMGQGPYEQYF. The CDR3 nucleotides read TGTGCCAGCAGTTTAATGGGACAGGGGCCCTACGAGCAGTACTTC.

The chain employs TRBV5-6 and TRBJ2-5; D possibly corresponds to TRBD2 (5 bases). The CDR3 is made up of 14 amino acids. Germline CDR1 reads SGHDT; CDR2 reads YYEEEE. V dropped 1 base and J dropped 2 bases, with 9 bases sitting between them. The CDR3 bases are TGTGCCAGCAGCTTGCGGGGAATGCAAGAGACCCAGTACTTC. It encodes CASSLRGMQETQYF.

The genes are TRBV5-1 and TRBJ2-1, with D tentatively TRBD2 (5 bases). Trimming pared 0 bases from V and 5 bases from J, leaving 12 bases between. Germline loops: CDR1 SGHRS, CDR2 YFSETQ. The CDR3 has 15 amino acids. The CDR3 DNA is TGCGCCAGCAGCTTGGACGGGGTCTGGAACAATGAGCAGTTCTTC. Translated: CASSLDGVWNNEQFF.

The chain employs TRBV19 and TRBJ1-1; a weak D match, TRBD1 (6 bases). Germline CDR1 reads LNHDA; CDR2 reads SQIVND (reference sequence). The CDR3 covers 17 residues. Trimming took 4 bases from V and 0 from J, leaving 18 bases between them. The CDR3 loop is CASSSPHAGALNTEAFF. CDR3 nucleotides: TGTGCCAGTAGTAGCCCCCACGCAGGGGCCCTGAACACTGAAGCTTTCTTT.

V usage is TRBV28 and J usage is TRBJ1-1; D is possibly TRBD1 (6 bases). The CDR3 has 14 amino acids. Trimming shortened V by 3 bases and J by 4 bases, and 12 bases separated the two germline ends. Per the germline V gene, CDR1 is MDHEN and CDR2 is SYDVKM. CDR3 sequence: CASSFVRGTTEAFF. CDR3 coding DNA: TGTGCCAGCAGTTTCGTAAGGGGGACCACTGAAGCTTTCTTT. Filled out from reference TRBV28 and TRBJ1-1, the complete variable domain reads DVKVTQSSRYLVKRTGEKVFLECVQDMDHENMFWYRQDPGLGLRLIYFSYDVKMKEKGDIPEGYSVSREKKERFSLILESASTNQTSMYLCASSFVRGTTEAFFGQGTRLTVV.

The chain recombines TRBV19 with TRBJ1-6, with 7 bases identical to TRBD1. CDR3 length: 14 amino acids. Germline trimming cut 6 bases from V and 9 bases from J; bases unmatched to any gene: 8. CDR1 and CDR2 (germline): LNHDA, SQIVND (reference sequence). CDR3 in DNA: TGTGCCAGTAGAGAGGACAGGTCAGGTTCACCCCTCCACTTT. Protein sequence: CASREDRSGSPLHF.

V usage is TRBV27 and J usage is TRBJ1-4, with D maybe TRBD1 (5 bases). CDR1 is MNHEY and CDR2 is SMNVEV in the germline V gene (reference sequence). V shed 3 bases and J shed 7 bases, with 15 bases lying between them. This CDR3 contains 15 residues. This chain's CDR3 is CASSLSWGGVEKLFF. CDR3 bases: TGTGCCAGCAGTTTGTCTTGGGGGGGGGTTGAAAAACTGTTTTTT.